This TCR beta chain came from a study of persistence of HIV-infected CD4 T cells. Note on this clone: No antigen is known for it.

The CDR3 is made up of 14 amino acids. Germline CDR1 and CDR2: MGHRA and YSYEKL. V was pared by 4 bases and J by 4 bases, with 13 bases between. Anti-CD3/anti-CD28 beads served as a nonspecific positive control stimulus. CD4+ T cells upregulating both CD40 ligand and CD69 were sorted as responding cells. PBMCs were depleted of CD8+ T cells before stimulation. Sequencing used immunoSEQ version 4 in survey mode. Sequenced by immunoSEQ multiplex PCR; TCRdb stores in-frame clones only, minus some. The sample holds about 45,000 clones; 75% to 90% are singletons and the top ten take around 3.4%. The chain recombines TRBV4-1 with TRBJ1-2, with D perhaps matching TRBD1 (6 bases). The specimen comprised CD4+ T cells sorted from PBMCs after approximately 20-hour stimulation, sampled from a patient who received antiretroviral therapy. This clonotype was obtained from an adult woman with HIV who was CMV-seropositive. The CDR3 reads CASSPLGGSYGYTF. DNA for the CDR3: TGCGCCAGCAGCCCCCTAGGGGGGAGCTATGGCTACACCTTC.